Shown below are 8 T cell receptor beta chains from a single sample sequenced in a study of regulatory T cells in long-lasting Graves disease. Through Arm-PCR of CDR3 regions and iRepertoire HTBI primers, TCR beta libraries were built. TCRdb re-analysed the multiplex PCR reads in MiXCR, keeping a single row per CDR3 protein. The data hold about 620,000 distinct CDR3 sequences, with roughly 16% observed a single time. The time point denotes: newly diagnosed GD, antithyroid drugs for less than 3 months. PBMC-extracted RNA yielded the TCR library. The same sample was also studied in work on T cells in Graves' hyperthyroidism and ophthalmopathy.

This material consisted of peripheral blood mononuclear cells (PBMCs), taken at new diagnosis, from a patient treated with antithyroid drugs. The receptors here all came from a woman aged 30 to 39 with Graves disease.

This clonotype has ten or more counts. The rearrangement links TRBV28 to TRBJ2-7, with TRBD2 as a possible D gene (6 bases). This CDR3 has 15 residues. V gave up 1 base and J gave up 6 bases, with 16 bases separating them. Germline V gene lookup returns CDR1 MDHEN and CDR2 SYDVKM. The CDR3 sequence: CASSLLTGASREQYF. In DNA, the CDR3 is TGTGCCAGCAGTTTATTGACGGGAGCCTCTCGCGAGCAGTACTTC.

This clonotype was detected many times. The chain uses TRBV2 and TRBJ2-7; D not certain. The V and J ends lost 8 bases and 0 bases respectively, with 8 bases between them. The CDR3 spans 12 residues. CDR1 SNHLY and CDR2 FYNNEI come from the germline V gene. CDR3 coding DNA: TGTGCCAGCGGGTTTACCTCCTACGAGCAGTACTTC. It specifies CASGFTSYEQYF.

This clonotype was counted many times. V is TRBV20-1 and J is TRBJ1-5, with TRBD1 as a possible D gene (5 bases). The CDR3 has 14 amino acids. V lost 3 bases and J lost 4, with 13 bases in between. CDR1 DFQATT and CDR2 SNEGSKA come from the germline V gene (reference sequence). CDR3 nucleotides: TGCAGTGCTAGGGATTATGGGGGGAATCAGCCCCAGCATTTT. Amino acids: CSARDYGGNQPQHF.

This clonotype was recorded a few times. J is TRBJ2-7 and V is TRBV5-8; no definite D call. The V gene lost 5 bases and the J gene lost 2 bases, with 11 bases spanning the gap. The CDR3 is 13 amino acids. Germline V gene lookup returns CDR1 SGHTS and CDR2 YDEGEE. CDR3 sequence reads: CASRDLSAYEQYF. CDR3 DNA sequence: TGTGCCAGCAGAGACCTGTCGGCCTACGAGCAGTACTTC.

This clonotype was detected ten times or more. The genes are TRBV14 and TRBJ2-7; perhaps TRBD1 as D (6 bases). Germline lookup yields CDR1 SGHDN and CDR2 FVKESK. V was pared by 4 bases and J by 2 bases, with 18 bases between. The CDR3 has 16 amino acids. The DNA of the CDR3 is TGTGCCAGCAGCCCCTCGACCGGGACAACGACCTACGAGCAGTACTTC. This gives the protein CASSPSTGTTTYEQYF.

This clonotype turned up a few times. The chain is built from TRBV5-1 and TRBJ2-1, with D perhaps TRBD1 (6 bases). With 4 bases removed from V and 8 bases from J, the gap between germline ends came to 19 bases. Germline loops: CDR1 SGHRS, CDR2 YFSETQ. The CDR3 is 15 residues long. DNA for the CDR3: TGCGCCAGCAGCCCTGGTGGGACACGGGCACATGAGCAGTTCTTC. Protein: CASSPGGTRAHEQFF.

This clonotype was seen only a few times. The gene calls are TRBV29-1 and TRBJ2-1; maybe TRBD2 (5 bases). The V and J ends lost 7 bases and 2 bases respectively, with 12 bases between them. This CDR3 has 13 amino acids. Germline V gene sequence: CDR1 SQVTM, CDR2 ANQGSEA. Written as DNA, the CDR3 is TGCAGCGGGGGAGATCCTCCCTACAATGAGCAGTTCTTC. Translated, it gives CSGGDPPYNEQFF.

In this sample, this clonotype turned up a few times. A read error may produce the germline difference seen at one junction end. The gene calls are TRBV6-4 and TRBJ2-2; D tentatively fits TRBD1 or TRBD2 (5 bases each). The CDR3 covers 16 residues. Germline CDR1 and CDR2: MRHNA and SNTAGT. The CDR3 region has the DNA TGTGCCAGCAGTTACTCGAGGGGTTCAGGCACCGGGGAGCTGTTTTTT. This codes for CASSYSRGSGTGELFF.